A single sample is the source of the 31 T cell receptor beta chains below, sequenced in a study of CD8 T cells in ankylosing spondylitis. TCRdb independently ran MiXCR on the 5' RACE reads; one entry per CDR3 protein. The sample has 200,000 to 300,000 distinct CDR3 sequences, around 11% seen once. The sequenced material came from blood, either unsorted or a sorted T cell fraction (not recorded which). The receptor source for this set is a male donor with ankylosing spondylitis or in good health (not recorded which).

This chain joins TRBV29-1 and TRBJ2-7; 7 nucleotides align to TRBD1. The ends lost 0 bases at V and 0 bases at J; junction bases unmatched: 5. Germline V gene data show CDR1 as SQVTM and CDR2 as ANQGSEA. The CDR3 spans 15 residues. Here the CDR3 DNA reads TGCAGCGTTGAAGAGAGGGACAGAGACTCCTACGAGCAGTACTTC. Its protein is CSVEERDRDSYEQYF.

This clonotype was detected many times. The rearrangement uses TRBV5-1 and TRBJ2-5; a weak D match, TRBD2 (5 bases). Germline V gene sequence: CDR1 SGHRS, CDR2 YFSETQ. V dropped 1 base and J dropped 1 base, with 17 bases sitting between them. The CDR3 has 17 amino acids. The CDR3 here is CASSLNMVTTPQETQYF. DNA for the CDR3: TGCGCCAGCAGCTTGAATATGGTGACTACCCCCCAAGAGACCCAGTACTTC.

This clonotype was detected ten times or more. The rearrangement links TRBV30 to TRBJ1-5, with 10 bases lining up with TRBD1. V gave up 3 bases and J gave up 5 bases; unmatched junction bases: 4. Germline assignment: CDR1 GTSNPN and CDR2 SVGIG (reference sequence). The CDR3 spans 14 residues. CDR3 in DNA: TGTGCCTGGAGAGGAGGGACAGGGGATCAGCCCCAGCATTTT. This gives the protein CAWRGGTGDQPQHF.

This clonotype has ten or more counts. This chain uses TRBV20-1 with TRBJ1-3, with D hard to call. Germline CDR1 is DFQATT and CDR2 is SNEGSKA (reference sequence). Trimming cost V 6 bases and J 0 bases, with 3 bases left between them. This CDR3 is built from 11 residues. The CDR3 is CSAYSGNTIYF. The CDR3 DNA sequence: TGCAGTGCCTACTCTGGAAACACCATATATTTT.

Ten or more counts support this clonotype. The chain links TRBV12-3 or TRBV12-4 to TRBJ2-1; maybe TRBD2 (6 bases). The CDR3 contains 16 residues. V lost 8 bases and J lost 3, with 20 bases in between. CDR3 sequence reads: CASRSSSGADYNEQFF. Here the CDR3 DNA reads TGTGCCAGCCGTTCGAGTAGCGGAGCCGACTACAATGAGCAGTTCTTC.

This clonotype has ten or more counts. The chain is built from TRBV12-5 and TRBJ2-1; no clear D. Trimming left V 3 bases short and J 1 base short, with 7 bases between. The CDR3 spans 14 residues. Germline CDR1 and CDR2: LGHNT and FRNRAP. In DNA, the CDR3 is TGTGCTAGTGGTTTAGCGACGTCCTACAATGAGCAGTTCTTC. Residues: CASGLATSYNEQFF.

This clonotype was seen many times. This chain joins TRBV12-3 or TRBV12-4 and TRBJ2-3; D is unresolved. The CDR3 length is 13 residues. The V and J ends lost 3 bases and 6 bases respectively, with 10 bases between them. The CDR3 DNA follows: TGTGCCAGCAGTTTGGAGATCGGGGATACGCAGTATTTT. As protein: CASSLEIGDTQYF.

This clonotype was detected many times. V usage is TRBV12-3 or TRBV12-4 and J usage is TRBJ2-1; 8 nucleotides match TRBD2. The CDR3 length is 14 residues. Trimming took 5 bases from V and 5 from J; bases not matched to a gene: 5. Here the CDR3 reads CASSKAGENNEQFF. The CDR3 DNA follows: TGTGCCAGCAGTAAAGCGGGAGAGAACAATGAGCAGTTCTTC.

This clonotype was recorded many times. The chain recombines TRBV28 with TRBJ2-3; D uncertain. V was trimmed by 3 bases and J by 0 bases, leaving 10 bases between them. Germline loops: CDR1 MDHEN, CDR2 SYDVKM. The CDR3 contains 15 residues. CDR3 nucleotide sequence: TGTGCCAGCAGTTTTTGGACGGACAGCACAGATACGCAGTATTTT. It translates to CASSFWTDSTDTQYF.

This clonotype showed up just a few times. This chain uses TRBV6-5 with TRBJ1-2; possibly TRBD1 for D (5 bases). The CDR3 runs 15 residues. Germline CDR1 reads MNHEY; CDR2 reads SVGAGI. The V gene lost 0 bases and the J gene lost 7 bases, with 15 bases spanning the gap. The CDR3 DNA reads as TGTGCCAGCAGTTACTCTTCCCCAGGGACGGGTGGCTACACCTTC. This translates into CASSYSSPGTGGYTF.

The DNA for the CDR3 is TGTGCCAGCAGCAAAGGACTAGCGGAAATCCAAGAGACCCAGTACTTC. This translates into CASSKGLAEIQETQYF. The V and J genes are TRBV7-2 and TRBJ2-5; 10 nucleotides align to TRBD2. Losses at the gene ends were 5 bases for V and 1 base for J; bases not matched to a gene: 7. The germline gives CDR1 SGHTA, CDR2 FQGNSA. The CDR3 has 16 residues.

The CDR3: CASSFIDSNNEQFF. The CDR3 region has the DNA TGTGCCAGCAGCTTCATAGACAGCAACAATGAGCAGTTCTTC. The rearrangement joins TRBV7-9 to TRBJ2-1; a weak D match, TRBD1 (5 bases). The V gene lost 3 bases and the J gene lost 5 bases, with 11 bases spanning the gap. Germline loops: CDR1 SEHNR, CDR2 FQNEAQ (reference sequence). The CDR3 length is 14 residues.

This chain connects TRBV29-1 to TRBJ2-7; 8 nucleotides line up with TRBD2. This CDR3 has 11 amino acids. The V gene end was trimmed by 4 bases and the J gene end by 5 bases; junction bases not matched to a gene: 1. The V gene's germline CDR1 is SQVTM and CDR2 ANQGSEA. The DNA of the CDR3 is TGCAGCGTTGGACTAGCGAACGAGCAGTACTTC. It yields the protein CSVGLANEQYF.

With respect to this clonotype: Since the CDR3 does not end with the conserved phenylalanine or tryptophan, this likely comes from a read error. The CDR3 nucleotides read TGTGCCAGCAGGACGGACGGACATGGCTACACCTCC. Translation: CASRTDGHGYTS. The chain links TRBV12-3 or TRBV12-4 to TRBJ1-2; D is uncertain. The V gene lost 6 bases and the J gene lost 6 bases, with 11 bases spanning the gap. This CDR3 contains 12 residues.

This clonotype appeared a single time. V and J are TRBV7-2 and TRBJ2-7; D not certain. Germline V gene data show CDR1 as SGHTA and CDR2 as FQGNSA. This CDR3 is 16 amino acids long. V lost 1 base to trimming and J lost 6 bases, with 19 bases between them. The CDR3: CASSLVEQTPASEQYF. The DNA for the CDR3 is TGTGCCAGCAGCTTAGTGGAGCAGACACCCGCTAGCGAGCAGTACTTC. Full variable domain (outside the CDR3, taken from reference TRBV7-2 and TRBJ2-7): GAGVSQSPSNKVTEKGKDVELRCDPISGHTALYWYRQSLGQGLEFLIYFQGNSAPDKSGLPSDRFSAERTGGSVSTLTIQRTQQEDSAVYLCASSLVEQTPASEQYFGPGTRLTVT.

This clonotype was found many times. This rearrangement joins TRBV12-3 or TRBV12-4 to TRBJ2-3, with 14 bases that match TRBD2. The V segment lost 1 base and the J segment 5 bases; nucleotides outside the gene matches: 2. CDR3 length equals 16 residues. CDR3 amino acids: CASSLEGLAGVDTQYF. The CDR3 bases are TGTGCCAGCAGTTTAGAGGGACTAGCGGGAGTAGATACGCAGTATTTT.

This clonotype was seen many times. V and J are TRBV27 and TRBJ1-5; 7 nucleotides line up with TRBD1. This CDR3 is 13 amino acids long. The J segment lost 6 bases and the V segment lost 5 bases, leaving 4 bases of the junction unmatched. Germline V lookup: CDR1 MNHEY, CDR2 SMNVEV (reference sequence). CDR3 amino acids: CASSQGVRQPQHF. The CDR3 coding sequence is TGTGCCAGCAGTCAGGGGGTACGTCAGCCCCAGCATTTT.

CDR3: CASIIRDGKNIQYF. In DNA, the CDR3 is TGTGCCAGCATCATCCGGGACGGAAAAAACATTCAGTACTTC. The chain links TRBV7-2 to TRBJ2-4; D is tentatively TRBD1 or TRBD2 (5 bases each). V lost 7 bases to trimming and J lost 4 bases, with 14 bases between them. Germline values: CDR1 SGHTA, CDR2 FQGNSA. This CDR3 comprises 14 residues.

For this clonotype: It may be a read error: a sequence one base away is much more abundant. This rearrangement joins TRBV6-1 to TRBJ1-1; D might be TRBD1 (6 bases). CDR3 size: 13 residues. The germline V gene has CDR1 MNHNS and CDR2 SASEGT. For the CDR3, the DNA is TGTGCCAGCAAATCCCAGGGGTACACTGTAGCTTTCTTT. Its protein product is CASKSQGYTVAFF.

This chain links TRBV20-1 with TRBJ2-5, with D possibly TRBD1 on 5 matching bases. The germline gives CDR1 DFQATT, CDR2 SNEGSKA (reference sequence). V was pared by 0 bases and J by 1 base, with 15 bases between. This CDR3 has 16 residues. The CDR3 protein is CSARDRWGELQETQYF. As DNA, the CDR3 is TGCAGTGCTAGAGATCGATGGGGCGAACTCCAAGAGACCCAGTACTTC.

This clonotype was seen many times. The chain uses TRBV5-1 and TRBJ1-2; 8 positions agree with TRBD1. The length of the CDR3 is 15 residues. From germline, CDR1 is SGHRS and CDR2 YFSETQ. The V segment lost 4 bases and the J segment 4 bases; nucleotides outside the gene matches: 9. For the CDR3, the DNA is TGCGCCAGCAGCCCGGGACAGGTCTACGGCTATGGCTACACCTTC. It encodes CASSPGQVYGYGYTF.

This rearrangement joins TRBV5-6 to TRBJ1-2; D not certain. V lost 2 bases and J 4 bases, leaving 9 bases between the germline ends. This CDR3 region has 13 residues. Germline loops: CDR1 SGHDT, CDR2 YYEEEE. The CDR3 DNA is TGTGCCAGCAGCTTCCCCGGAGTCTATGGCTACACCTTC. Translating gives CASSFPGVYGYTF. The variable domain in full, completed from reference TRBV5-6 and TRBJ1-2, reads DAGVTQSPTHLIKTRGQQVTLRCSPKSGHDTVSWYQQALGQGPQFIFQYYEEEERQRGNFPDRFSGHQFPNYSSELNVNALLLGDSALYLCASSFPGVYGYTFGSGTRLTVV.

This clonotype has ten or more counts. This sequence joins TRBV5-1 and TRBJ2-7; no clear D. Germline values: CDR1 SGHRS, CDR2 YFSETQ. V lost 0 bases to trimming and J lost 5 bases, with 9 bases between them. The CDR3 length is 13 residues. The CDR3 protein is CASSLGGFDEQYF. CDR3 coding DNA: TGCGCCAGCAGCTTGGGGGGTTTCGACGAGCAGTACTTC. Complete variable domain (other parts from reference TRBV5-1 and TRBJ2-7): KAGVTQTPRYLIKTRGQQVTLSCSPISGHRSVSWYQQTPGQGLQFLFEYFSETQRNKGNFPGRFSGRQFSNSRSEMNVSTLELGDSALYLCASSLGGFDEQYFGPGTRLTVT.

In its sample, this clonotype was seen a few times. The chain couples TRBV7-9 to TRBJ1-5; D is ambiguous. The germline V and J ends were trimmed by 8 bases and 0 bases, with 11 bases remaining between them. The CDR3 extends over 14 amino acids. Germline V gene lookup returns CDR1 SEHNR and CDR2 FQNEAQ (reference sequence). The CDR3: CASGLLDSNQPQHF. The CDR3 DNA reads TGTGCCAGCGGTCTATTGGATAGCAATCAGCCCCAGCATTTT.

This clonotype was detected many times. The chain is built from TRBV9 and TRBJ2-2; unclear D gene. The CDR3 totals 16 residues. The V end was cut by 0 bases, the J end by 6 bases, with 15 bases between. The germline V gene has CDR1 SGDLS and CDR2 YYNGEE. The CDR3 DNA reads TGTGCCAGCAGCGTAGAAACAATCCGGTCCCCCGGGGAGCTGTTTTTT. Amino acid sequence: CASSVETIRSPGELFF.

This clonotype was recorded at least ten times. The chain carries TRBV4-1 and TRBJ1-2, with no clear D. Germline CDR1 MGHRA, CDR2 YSYEKL. V dropped 2 bases and J dropped 4 bases, with 14 bases sitting between them. This CDR3 has 15 amino acids. For the CDR3, the DNA is TGCGCCAGCAGCCAACCCCGGGAGGGTAGCTATGGCTACACCTTC. As protein: CASSQPREGSYGYTF.

A few counts support this clonotype. The chain combines TRBV6-6 with TRBJ2-7; D is undetermined. V was trimmed by 1 base and J by 0 bases, leaving 7 bases between them. Germline CDR1 reads MNHNY; CDR2 reads SVGAGI (reference sequence). This CDR3 has 14 residues. CDR3 in amino acids: CASSYYGPSYEQYF. In nucleotides, the CDR3 is TGTGCCAGCAGTTACTACGGCCCCTCCTACGAGCAGTACTTC.

This clonotype has a count of ten or more. The chain combines TRBV5-1 with TRBJ2-7; 13 bases fit TRBD2. V was pared by 3 bases and J by 7 bases, with 10 bases of the junction left unmatched. CDR3 length equals 16 residues. CDR1 is SGHRS and CDR2 is YFSETQ in the germline V gene. CDR3 loop: CASSSTGTSGNQEQYF. As DNA, the CDR3 is TGCGCCAGCAGCTCGACCGGGACTAGCGGGAATCAAGAGCAGTACTTC.

This clonotype was counted many times. The genes are TRBV20-1 and TRBJ2-7; TRBD2 agrees at 11 bases. With V trimmed by 3 bases and J by 4 bases, 5 bases remained unmatched. There are 14 residues in the CDR3. Germline-derived CDR1 and CDR2 are DFQATT and SNEGSKA (reference sequence). CDR3 DNA: TGCAGTGCTAGGGCCGGGACTAGCGGTTACGAGCAGTACTTC. Residues: CSARAGTSGYEQYF.

This rearrangement joins TRBV7-2 to TRBJ2-1, with D maybe TRBD2 (5 bases). The germline V gene encodes CDR1 SGHTA and CDR2 FQGNSA. The V and J ends lost 0 bases and 7 bases respectively, with 7 bases between them. The CDR3 runs to 13 residues. CDR3 in DNA: TGTGCCAGCAGCTTAGCGCGGGCTAATGAGCAGTTCTTC. Amino acid sequence: CASSLARANEQFF.

This clonotype was counted ten times or more. This rearrangement joins TRBV15 to TRBJ1-1; D is unclear. CDR1 is LNHNV and CDR2 is YYDKDF in the germline V gene (reference sequence). Trimming removed 2 bases from V and 6 bases from J, with 7 bases in between. The CDR3 totals 12 residues. The chain's CDR3 is CATSRTLSEAFF. In nucleotides, the CDR3 is TGTGCCACCAGCAGAACCCTCTCTGAAGCTTTCTTT.